This TCR beta chain is drawn from a study of cytomegalovirus exposure and HLA in healthy donors. The CDR3 extends over 14 amino acids. Germline CDR1 and CDR2: SSHAT and FNYEAQ (reference sequence). Points on this clone: Antigen: not known. The junction departs from germline at one end; a sequencing error may be responsible.

General study results and limits: Other equally common chains were less clonally expanded than HLA-associated TCR beta chains, a later analysis showed. It was about 180 TCR beta chains that were listed as cytomegalovirus-associated.

PCR used 60 Vbeta primers and 13 Jbeta primers. Clones were read by immunoSEQ multiplex PCR, and TCRdb kept only the in-frame ones, dropping some. The sample shows about 62,000 clones, approximately 71% of them seen only once. The clonotype originates from a man between 60 and 70 years old in good health and CMV-seropositive. The specimen sequenced was PBMCs. The chain has TRBV7-7 and TRBJ2-3; D gene unclear. CDR3 coding DNA: TGTGCTAGCAGCTTAGGCGGCCGCACAGATACGCAGTATTTT. It specifies CASSLGGRTDTQYF.